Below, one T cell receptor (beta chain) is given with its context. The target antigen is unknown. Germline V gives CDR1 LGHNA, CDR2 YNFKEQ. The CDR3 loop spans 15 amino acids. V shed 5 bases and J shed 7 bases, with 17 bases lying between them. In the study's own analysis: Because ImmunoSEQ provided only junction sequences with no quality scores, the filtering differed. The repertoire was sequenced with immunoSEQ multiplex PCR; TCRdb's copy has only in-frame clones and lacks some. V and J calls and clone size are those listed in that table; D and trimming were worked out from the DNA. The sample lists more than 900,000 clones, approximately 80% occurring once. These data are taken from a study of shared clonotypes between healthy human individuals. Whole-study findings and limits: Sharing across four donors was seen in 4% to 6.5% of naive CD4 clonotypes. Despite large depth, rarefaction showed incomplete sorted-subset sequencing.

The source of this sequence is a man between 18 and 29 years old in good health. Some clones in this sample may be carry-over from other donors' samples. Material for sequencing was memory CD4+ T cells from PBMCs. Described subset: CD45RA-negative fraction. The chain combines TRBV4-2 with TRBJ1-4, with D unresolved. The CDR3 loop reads CASSAREFLSEKLFF. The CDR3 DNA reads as TGTGCCAGCAGCGCAAGGGAGTTTCTCAGTGAAAAACTGTTTTTT.